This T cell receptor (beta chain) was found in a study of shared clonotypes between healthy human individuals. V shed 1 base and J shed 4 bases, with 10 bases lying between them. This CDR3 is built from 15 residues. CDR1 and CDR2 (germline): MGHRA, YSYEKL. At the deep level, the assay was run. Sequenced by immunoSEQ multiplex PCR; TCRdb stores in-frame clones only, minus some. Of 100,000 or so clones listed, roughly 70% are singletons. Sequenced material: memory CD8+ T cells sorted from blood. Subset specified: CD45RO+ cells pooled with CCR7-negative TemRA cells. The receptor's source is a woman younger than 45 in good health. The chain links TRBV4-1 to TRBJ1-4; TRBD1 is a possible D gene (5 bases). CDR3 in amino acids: CASSQGTPNNEKLFF. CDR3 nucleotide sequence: TGCGCCAGCAGCCAAGGGACACCGAATAATGAAAAACTGTTTTTT.